Given below is one T cell receptor beta chain in context. This clone appeared a few times. The antigen it recognizes is unknown. No per-base quality is available; no much larger clone lies one base away. Libraries were built with the immunoSEQ multiplex PCR assay. RNA was extracted from all samples and reverse transcribed into cDNA, which served as template for TCR sequencing. First-strand cDNA was synthesized using SuperScript III with a 2:1 mix of oligo-dT and random hexamers. A synthetic immune receptor repertoire was used to measure amplification bias, and any remaining bias was corrected computationally. The study's processing was this. Raw reads were preprocessed to remove errors, and CDR3 was defined by IMGT conventions from the conserved cysteine to phenylalanine. To get clonality, Shannon entropy was normalized by log2 of the number of productive unique TCRs and the result was subtracted from 1. CD4 or CD8 identity of scalp clones was inferred by cross-referencing scalp TCRbeta sequences with sorted blood CD4 and CD8 repertoires. The table was pulled from immuneACCESS by TCRdb, which kept in-frame rearrangements only. Such tables lose some clones; where checked, under half of the loss comes from unresolved V genes, and the rest has no known cause. The D gene and trimming were derived from the DNA, and the V and J assignments and clone size from that table. This sample has tens of thousands of clones in its table, and roughly 60% of those were observed once. Of the sample, about a sixth is held by the ten largest clones.

Counted from cysteine to phenylalanine, this CDR3 has 13 amino acids. The retained sequence is limited to the CDR3, 39 bases, with the frame set at the first base. V lost 5 bases and J lost 2 bases; the stretch between them is 7 bases long. CDR1 and CDR2, looked up from the germline V gene, are MRHNA and SNTAGT. Explained via the paper, the time point label denotes: baseline before oral tofacitinib. Lesional scalp punch biopsies and peripheral blood were collected from alopecia areata patients. After PBMCs were isolated by density centrifugation and stained for CD3, CD4 and CD8, a FACSAria was used to sort CD4+ and CD8+ T cells. These data belong to a study of CD8+ T cells in alopecia areata (dated by TCRdb to the late 2010s). The study in broad terms: The treated patients took part in an open-label pilot trial in which moderate-to-severe alopecia areata was treated with oral tofacitinib at 5 to 10 mg twice daily. Patients stayed on tofacitinib for 6 to 18 months and then had 6 months of follow-up off drug so that delayed response and recurrence could be assessed. To study T cell clonal expansion in alopecia areata, the researchers applied high-throughput TCRbeta sequencing to both the C3H/HeJ mouse model and human patients. Scalp tissue and sorted CD4+ and CD8+ peripheral blood T cells from patchy and totalis/universalis alopecia areata patients and from healthy controls were covered by human TCRbeta sequencing. Biopsies were taken from tofacitinib-treated patients at baseline and at 4 and 24 weeks of treatment, and a later scalp biopsy was taken in several of the tofacitinib-treated patients. Scalp clonality was compared among normal scalp (n=4), patchy alopecia areata scalp (n=8), and alopecia totalis/universalis scalp (n=8). The RNA source kit depended on sample type: the PAXgene miRNA kit for fixed scalp, the miRNeasy kit for PBMCs, and the RNeasy kit for mouse skin. Amplification of TCRbeta CDR3 regions was done by immunoSEQ multiplex PCR using 35 Vbeta forward primers and 13 Jbeta reverse primers. Paper-wide results and their limitations: Shared TCR sequences between patients were less evident than in mice, which may be partly attributable to HLA diversity in the patient population. Resident alphabeta T cells in normal human skin are also sequenced, complicating scalp TCR repertoire analysis, unlike mouse skin dominated by gammadelta T cells. Compared with normal scalp, lesional scalp had higher clonality and more expanded CD8+ clones, particularly in alopecia totalis/universalis, a pattern that suggests antigenic drive.

The receptor comes from a human donor with alopecia areata. The sample here was CD8+ T cells sorted from blood, taken at week 0. The sequence joins TRBV6-4 to TRBJ2-1, with the D gene uncertain. The CDR3 here reads CASSRGAYNEQFF. In nucleotide form, the sequence is TGTGCCAGCAGTCGTGGTGCCTACAATGAGCAGTTCTTC.